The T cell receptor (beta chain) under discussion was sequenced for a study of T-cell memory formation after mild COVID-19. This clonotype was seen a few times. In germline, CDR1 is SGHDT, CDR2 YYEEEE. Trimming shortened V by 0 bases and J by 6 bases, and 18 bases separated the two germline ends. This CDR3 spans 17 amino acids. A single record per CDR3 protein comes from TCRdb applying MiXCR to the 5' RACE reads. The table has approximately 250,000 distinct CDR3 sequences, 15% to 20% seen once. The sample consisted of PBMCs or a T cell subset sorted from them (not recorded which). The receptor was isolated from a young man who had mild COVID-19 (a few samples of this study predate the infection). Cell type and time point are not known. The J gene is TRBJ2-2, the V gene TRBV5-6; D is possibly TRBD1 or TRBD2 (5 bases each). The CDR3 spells CASSLVSVLGASGELFF. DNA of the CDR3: TGTGCCAGCAGCTTGGTTTCTGTGCTCGGGGCGTCCGGGGAGCTGTTTTTT.